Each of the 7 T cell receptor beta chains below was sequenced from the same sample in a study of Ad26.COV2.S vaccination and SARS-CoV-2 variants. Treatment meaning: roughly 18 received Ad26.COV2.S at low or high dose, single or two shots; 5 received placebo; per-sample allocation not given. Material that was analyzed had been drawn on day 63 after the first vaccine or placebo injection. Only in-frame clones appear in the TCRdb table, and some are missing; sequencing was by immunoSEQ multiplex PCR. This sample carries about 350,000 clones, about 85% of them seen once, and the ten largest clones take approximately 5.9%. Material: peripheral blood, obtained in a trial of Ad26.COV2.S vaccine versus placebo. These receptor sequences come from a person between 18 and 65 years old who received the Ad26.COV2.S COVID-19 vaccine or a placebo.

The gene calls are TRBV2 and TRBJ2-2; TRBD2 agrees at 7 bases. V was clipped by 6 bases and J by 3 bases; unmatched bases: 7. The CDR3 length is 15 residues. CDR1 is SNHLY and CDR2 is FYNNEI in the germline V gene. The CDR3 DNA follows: TGTGCCAGCAGAGCACTAGCGTCGGACACCGGGGAGCTGTTTTTT. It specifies CASRALASDTGELFF. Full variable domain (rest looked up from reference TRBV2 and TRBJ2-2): EPEVTQTPSHQVTQMGQEVILRCVPISNHLYFYWYRQILGQKVEFLVSFYNNEISEKSEIFDDQFSVERPDGSNFTLKIRSTKLEDSAMYFCASRALASDTGELFFGEGSRLTVL.

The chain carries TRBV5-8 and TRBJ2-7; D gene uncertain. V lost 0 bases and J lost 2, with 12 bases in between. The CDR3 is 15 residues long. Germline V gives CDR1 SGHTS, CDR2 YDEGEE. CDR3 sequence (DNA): TGTGCCAGCAGCTTGGCATGGGCGGCGCCCTACGAGCAGTACTTC. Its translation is CASSLAWAAPYEQYF. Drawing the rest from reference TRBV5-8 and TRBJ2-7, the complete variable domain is EAGVTQSPTHLIKTRGQQATLRCSPISGHTSVYWYQQALGLGLQFLLWYDEGEERNRGNFPPRFSGRQFPNYSSELNVNALELEDSALYLCASSLAWAAPYEQYFGPGTRLTVT.

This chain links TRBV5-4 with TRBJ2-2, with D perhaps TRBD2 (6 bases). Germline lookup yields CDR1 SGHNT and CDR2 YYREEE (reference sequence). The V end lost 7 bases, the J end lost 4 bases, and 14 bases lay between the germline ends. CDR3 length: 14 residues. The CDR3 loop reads CASGRDFTTGELFF. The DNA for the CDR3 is TGTGCCAGCGGTCGGGACTTCACCACCGGGGAGCTGTTTTTT.

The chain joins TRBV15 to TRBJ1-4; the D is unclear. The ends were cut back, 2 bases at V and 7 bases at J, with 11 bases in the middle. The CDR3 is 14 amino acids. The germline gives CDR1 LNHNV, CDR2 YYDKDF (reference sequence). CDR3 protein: CATSRPPGVEKLFF. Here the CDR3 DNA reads TGTGCCACCAGCAGACCCCCAGGAGTTGAAAAACTGTTTTTT.

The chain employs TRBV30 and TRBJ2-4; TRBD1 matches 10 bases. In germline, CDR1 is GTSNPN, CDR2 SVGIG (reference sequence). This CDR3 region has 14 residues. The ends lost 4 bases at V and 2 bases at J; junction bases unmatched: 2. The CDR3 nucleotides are TGTGCCTGGAAGGGACAGGGGACCAAAAACATTCAGTACTTC. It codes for CAWKGQGTKNIQYF.

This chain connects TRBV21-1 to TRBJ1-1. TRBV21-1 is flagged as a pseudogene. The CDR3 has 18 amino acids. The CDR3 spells CASSKGPRGDKMNTEAFF. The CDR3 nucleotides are TGTGCCAGCAGCAAGGGACCGCGTGGGGATAAAATGAACACTGAAGCTTTCTTT.

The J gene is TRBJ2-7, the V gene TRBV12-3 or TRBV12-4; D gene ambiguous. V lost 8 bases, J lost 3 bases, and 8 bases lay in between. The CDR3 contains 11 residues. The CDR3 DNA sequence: TGTGCCAGCGCCAACAGCTACGAGCAGTACTTC. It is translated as CASANSYEQYF.